The 7 T cell receptor beta chains in this list originate from one sample, sequenced in a study of cytomegalovirus exposure and HLA in healthy donors. Researchers ran the PCR with 60 Vbeta and 13 Jbeta primers. Using immunoSEQ multiplex PCR, the repertoire was profiled, and TCRdb retains in-frame clones only, with some absent. Here the sample spans fewer than 120,000 clones, less than 85% being singletons. The sample comprised PBMCs. These receptors all stem from a man younger than 45 in good health and CMV-seropositive.

The rearrangement links TRBV5-5 to TRBJ1-2, with 7 positions matching TRBD1. V lost 0 bases to trimming and J lost 6 bases; unmatched junction nucleotides: 5. Germline CDR1 reads SGHKS; CDR2 reads YYEKEE (reference sequence). This CDR3 spans 14 amino acids. CDR3 amino acids: CASSLGTGLDGYTF. The CDR3 region has the DNA TGTGCCAGCAGCTTGGGGACAGGACTGGATGGCTACACCTTC.

The rearrangement joins TRBV9 to TRBJ1-1; D may be TRBD1 (6 bases). Germline assignment: CDR1 SGDLS and CDR2 YYNGEE. The CDR3 loop spans 15 amino acids. V lost 3 bases and J lost 0, with 12 bases in between. This CDR3 is CASSAPQGMNTEAFF. The CDR3 DNA reads TGTGCCAGCAGCGCGCCCCAGGGGATGAACACTGAAGCTTTCTTT.

The chain joins TRBV30 to TRBJ1-1; 12 bases are a match to TRBD1. CDR1 GTSNPN and CDR2 SVGIG come from the germline V gene (reference sequence). This CDR3 comprises 16 residues. V shed 2 bases, J shed 1 base, and the junction held 5 bases outside the gene matches. Here the CDR3 reads CAWSLGQGAQNTEAFF. The CDR3 DNA reads as TGTGCCTGGAGTTTGGGACAGGGGGCCCAGAACACTGAAGCTTTCTTT.

The CDR3 DNA is TGTGCCAGCAGCTTATACCATGGAGGTTGGGGCAGGGGTGGCACTGAAGCTTTCTTT. It translates to CASSLYHGGWGRGGTEAFF. The chain carries TRBV7-9 and TRBJ1-1; the D gene is possibly TRBD1 (6 bases). CDR1 SEHNR and CDR2 FQNEAQ come from the germline V gene (reference sequence). Trimming cost V 2 bases and J 4 bases, with 26 bases left between them. The CDR3 totals 19 residues. Full variable domain (outside the CDR3, taken from reference TRBV7-9 and TRBJ1-1): DTGVSQNPRHKITKRGQNVTFRCDPISEHNRLYWYRQTLGQGPEFLTYFQNEAQLEKSRLLSDRFSAERPKGSFSTLEIQRTEQGDSAMYLCASSLYHGGWGRGGTEAFFGQGTRLTVV.

The genes are TRBV21-1 and TRBJ2-2; the DNA was not used to check the table's D call, TRBD1. TRBV21-1 is assigned pseudogene status. CDR3 length: 15 amino acids. The CDR3 DNA reads as TGTGCCAGCAGCAAAGAAGGACAGGGCCACGGGGAGCTGTTTTTT. This codes for CASSKEGQGHGELFF.

This chain links TRBV10-2 with TRBJ1-3; 7 bases map to TRBD1. With 5 bases clipped from V and 2 bases from J, the junction kept 9 bases outside the gene matches. The germline V gene encodes CDR1 WSHSY and CDR2 SAAADI. The CDR3 covers 16 residues. The CDR3 reads CASSRQGREPGNTIYF. CDR3 coding DNA: TGCGCCAGCAGTAGACAGGGAAGGGAGCCTGGAAACACCATATATTTT.

The V call is TRBV5-1, the J call TRBJ2-1; 11 nucleotides align to TRBD2. The CDR3 runs to 16 residues. Germline CDR1 reads SGHRS; CDR2 reads YFSETQ. V was clipped by 4 bases and J by 2 bases; unmatched bases: 5. This CDR3 reads CASSGTSGGTYNEQFF. The CDR3 coding sequence is TGCGCCAGCAGCGGAACTAGCGGGGGTACCTACAATGAGCAGTTCTTC. The complete variable domain, with remaining parts taken from reference TRBV5-1 and TRBJ2-1, reads KAGVTQTPRYLIKTRGQQVTLSCSPISGHRSVSWYQQTPGQGLQFLFEYFSETQRNKGNFPGRFSGRQFSNSRSEMNVSTLELGDSALYLCASSGTSGGTYNEQFFGPGTRLTVL.